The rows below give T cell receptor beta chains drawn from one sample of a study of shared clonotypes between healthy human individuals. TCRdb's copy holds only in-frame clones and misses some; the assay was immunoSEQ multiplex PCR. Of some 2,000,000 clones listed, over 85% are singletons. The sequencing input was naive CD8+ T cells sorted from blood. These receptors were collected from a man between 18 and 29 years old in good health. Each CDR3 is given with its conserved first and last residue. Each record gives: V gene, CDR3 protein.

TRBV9	CASSVATRDEQYF
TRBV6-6	CASSFEVVGNSPLHF
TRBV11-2	CASSFLQGPGEKLFF
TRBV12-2	CASRLPTGTVPCPLFHYEQYF
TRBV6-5	CASSYLQGANEKLFF
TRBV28	CASSFSVAMNTEAFF
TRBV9	CASSSHREGNIQYF
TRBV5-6	CASSWDKEMLYEQYF
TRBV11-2	CASSFGLAGELGTDTQYF
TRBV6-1	CASSEALAGGGYEQYF
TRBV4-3	CASSQGAAGDPYEQYF
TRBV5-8	CASSFFPGAFF
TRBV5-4	CASRTASTGELFF
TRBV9	CASSVETGGRNEQFF
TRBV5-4	CASSLKQGISSNEQFF
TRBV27	CASTLYEQYF
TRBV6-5	CASSYSVRYEQYF